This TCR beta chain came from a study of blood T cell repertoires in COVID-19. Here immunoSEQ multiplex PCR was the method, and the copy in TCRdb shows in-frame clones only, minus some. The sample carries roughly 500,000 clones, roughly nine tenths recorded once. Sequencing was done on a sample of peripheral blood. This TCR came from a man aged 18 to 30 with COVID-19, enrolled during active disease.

CDR3 bases: TGTGCCAGCAGCTCATACAAAACAACTAATGAAAAACTGTTTTTT. Translated: CASSSYKTTNEKLFF. The V gene is TRBV7-9, the J gene TRBJ1-4; unclear D gene. Trimming cost V 4 bases and J 0 bases, with 9 bases left between them. CDR1 SEHNR and CDR2 FQNEAQ come from the germline V gene (reference sequence). This CDR3 has 15 amino acids.